The 22 T cell receptor beta chains reported below all come from one sample, sequenced in a study of Ad26.COV2.S vaccination and SARS-CoV-2 variants. Sequenced by immunoSEQ multiplex PCR; TCRdb stores in-frame clones only, minus some. Among approximately 340,000 clones listed, roughly 94% were seen once. The specimen comprised peripheral blood, sampled after recovery from COVID-19. Receptors were obtained from a human donor who had recovered from COVID-19.

CDR3 sequence reads: CASSDRAGDPTDTQYF. The DNA for the CDR3 is TGTGCCAGCAGTGATAGAGCGGGGGACCCCACAGATACGCAGTATTTT. The chain carries TRBV2 and TRBJ2-3, with 8 bases lining up with TRBD2. The V gene end was trimmed by 3 bases and the J gene end by 2 bases; junction bases not matched to a gene: 7. The CDR3 spans 16 residues. CDR1 is SNHLY, CDR2 FYNNEI, per germline. The full variable domain, with the rest looked up from reference TRBV2 and TRBJ2-3, is EPEVTQTPSHQVTQMGQEVILRCVPISNHLYFYWYRQILGQKVEFLVSFYNNEISEKSEIFDDQFSVERPDGSNFTLKIRSTKLEDSAMYFCASSDRAGDPTDTQYFGPGTRLTVL.

This clone was counted a few times. V gene TRBV7-2 combines with J gene TRBJ2-7; 7 bases agree with TRBD1. Germline assignment: CDR1 SGHTA and CDR2 FQGNSA. This CDR3 has 18 residues. The V gene end was trimmed by 4 bases and the J gene end by 3 bases; junction bases not matched to a gene: 18. The CDR3 sequence: CASSSDWVTRDRDYEQYF. The CDR3 DNA is TGTGCCAGCAGCTCGGATTGGGTAACCCGGGACAGAGACTACGAGCAGTACTTC.

The chain employs TRBV7-2 and TRBJ1-5; D ambiguous. CDR3 size: 12 residues. V was pared by 6 bases and J by 9 bases, with 12 bases between. In germline, CDR1 is SGHTA, CDR2 FQGNSA. The CDR3 is CASRFPGGPQHF. In DNA form, the CDR3 reads TGTGCCAGCAGGTTTCCGGGTGGGCCCCAGCATTTT. The full variable domain, with the rest looked up from reference TRBV7-2 and TRBJ1-5, is GAGVSQSPSNKVTEKGKDVELRCDPISGHTALYWYRQSLGQGLEFLIYFQGNSAPDKSGLPSDRFSAERTGGSVSTLTIQRTQQEDSAVYLCASRFPGGPQHFGDGTRLSIL.

The chain is built from TRBV9 and TRBJ2-3; D remains unclear. Per the germline V gene, CDR1 is SGDLS and CDR2 is YYNGEE. Trimming left V 4 bases short and J 0 bases short, with 9 bases between. The CDR3 length is 14 residues. CDR3 protein: CASSPRQSTDTQYF. The CDR3 region has the DNA TGTGCCAGCAGCCCCCGCCAGAGCACAGATACGCAGTATTTT. Full variable domain (remainder filled in from reference TRBV9 and TRBJ2-3): DSGVTQTPKHLITATGQRVTLRCSPRSGDLSVYWYQQSLDQGLQFLIQYYNGEERAKGNILERFSAQQFPDLHSELNLSSLELGDSALYFCASSPRQSTDTQYFGPGTRLTVL.

The chain uses TRBV5-1 and TRBJ2-3; D is uncertain. The CDR3 consists of 13 residues. V lost 5 bases to trimming and J lost 1 base, with 8 bases between them. Germline CDR1 reads SGHRS; CDR2 reads YFSETQ. The CDR3, as DNA: TGCGCCAGCAGAAGAACGGGCACAGATACGCAGTATTTT. Protein: CASRRTGTDTQYF.

The chain links TRBV9 to TRBJ1-4; 10 bases align to TRBD1. CDR3 length equals 15 residues. Unmatched junction bases numbered 7, after V lost 4 bases and J lost 7 bases. Germline CDR1 and CDR2: SGDLS and YYNGEE. The CDR3 DNA follows: TGTGCCAGCAGCATTGGACAGGGGGTCGGTGAAAAACTGTTTTTT. Translation: CASSIGQGVGEKLFF.

The chain links TRBV6-5 to TRBJ1-1; D is possibly TRBD1 (5 bases). Germline V gene lookup returns CDR1 MNHEY and CDR2 SVGAGI. The V gene lost 8 bases and the J gene lost 7 bases, with 20 bases spanning the gap. This CDR3 region has 14 residues. CDR3 bases: TGTGCCAGCCTAAGGCGGGGGGATGGGGATGAAGCTTTCTTT. This sequence encodes CASLRRGDGDEAFF.

This clone was picked up a small number of times. The chain combines TRBV6-4 with TRBJ1-5; tentatively, D is TRBD1 (6 bases). V lost 7 bases, J lost 2 bases, and 24 bases lay in between. The CDR3 covers 18 residues. CDR1 and CDR2 (germline): MRHNA, SNTAGT. The CDR3 spells CASNRKVKGVVCNQPQHF. The CDR3 region has the DNA TGTGCCAGCAATAGGAAGGTGAAGGGGGTAGTATGCAATCAGCCCCAGCATTTT.

The chain employs TRBV6-2 or TRBV6-3 and TRBJ2-7; D is uncertain. The CDR3 loop spans 11 amino acids. CDR1 is MNHEY and CDR2 is SVGEGT in the germline V gene. V was cut by 6 bases and J by 12 bases, with 15 bases left in between. The CDR3 is CASRYPSLMYF. Written as DNA, the CDR3 is TGTGCCAGCAGGTACCCCTCGTTGATGTACTTC.

The chain uses TRBV6-5 and TRBJ1-3; D remains unclear. V lost 5 bases and J lost 4, with 15 bases in between. Per germline, CDR1 MNHEY and CDR2 SVGAGI. This CDR3 is built from 15 residues. CDR3 bases: TGTGCCAGCAGTAGGCGCGGGGTCTCAGGAAACACCATATATTTT. Protein sequence: CASSRRGVSGNTIYF.

This CDR3 is CASSGTGAYGYTF. The CDR3 nucleotides read TGTGCCAGCAGTGGGACAGGGGCCTATGGCTACACCTTC. The J gene is TRBJ1-2, the V gene TRBV25-1; 9 bases fit TRBD1. CDR3 length equals 13 residues. V shed 4 bases, J shed 4 bases, and the junction held 1 base outside the gene matches. In germline, CDR1 is MGHDK, CDR2 SYGVNS.

The rearrangement joins TRBV25-1 to TRBJ1-3, with D perhaps TRBD1 (6 bases). Germline CDR1 and CDR2: MGHDK and SYGVNS. CDR3 length equals 18 residues. The V and J ends lost 5 bases and 0 bases respectively, with 20 bases between them. This CDR3 is CASSNTGGTLVSGNTIYF. The CDR3 DNA reads TGTGCCAGCAGTAACACTGGCGGGACACTAGTCTCTGGAAACACCATATATTTT. Based on the CDR3 plus reference TRBV25-1 and TRBJ1-3, the full variable domain is EADIYQTPRYLVIGTGKKITLECSQTMGHDKMYWYQQDPGMELHLIHYSYGVNSTEKGDLSSESTVSRIRTEHFPLTLESARPSHTSQYLCASSNTGGTLVSGNTIYFGEGSWLTVV.

The J gene is TRBJ1-2, the V gene TRBV3-1 (or the pseudogene TRBV3-2); TRBD1 aligns across 8 bases. The CDR3 length is 16 residues. J gave up 1 base and V 4 bases, and 8 bases lay outside the gene matches. CDR1 and CDR2 (germline): LGHDT, YNNKEL (reference sequence). The DNA of the CDR3 is TGTGCCAGCAGCCCCGGGCCGGGACAGGTTAACTATGGCTACACCTTC. This encodes CASSPGPGQVNYGYTF.

V and J are TRBV10-3 and TRBJ2-7; 8 bases align to TRBD1. This CDR3 contains 16 residues. The V gene's germline CDR1 is ENHRY and CDR2 SYGVKD. V was pared by 4 bases and J by 0 bases, with 8 bases of the junction left unmatched. In DNA form, the CDR3 reads TGTGCCATCAGTGTAGGACAGGGCCTTAGCTCCTACGAGCAGTACTTC. Protein: CAISVGQGLSSYEQYF.

The V and J genes are TRBV4-1 and TRBJ2-1, with 9 bases lining up with TRBD2. Unmatched junction bases numbered 4, after V lost 0 bases and J lost 7 bases. In germline, CDR1 is MGHRA, CDR2 YSYEKL. The CDR3 consists of 15 residues. Written as DNA, the CDR3 is TGCGCCAGCAGCCAAGAGCGGGGGGGCCTGAATGAGCAGTTCTTC. It translates to CASSQERGGLNEQFF.

The rearrangement links TRBV6-5 to TRBJ1-5; D ambiguous. CDR1 and CDR2 (germline): MNHEY, SVGAGI. V was shortened by 0 bases and J by 4 bases, with 7 bases between the two germline ends. The CDR3 extends over 14 amino acids. The DNA of the CDR3 is TGTGCCAGCAGTTACTCGAGAGGGAATCAGCCCCAGCATTTT. Translated: CASSYSRGNQPQHF.

J is TRBJ2-7 and V is TRBV3-1 (or the pseudogene TRBV3-2), with 12 bases that match TRBD1. CDR3 length equals 16 residues. Losses at the gene ends were 3 bases for V and 7 bases for J; bases not matched to a gene: 10. The germline CDR1 and CDR2 sequences are LGHDT and YNNKEL (reference sequence). The CDR3 DNA reads TGTGCCAGCAGCCAGGTTCCGGGACAGGGGGCAGGGGAGCAGTACTTC. This translates into CASSQVPGQGAGEQYF.

This rearrangement joins TRBV18 to TRBJ2-7; 9 nucleotides match TRBD2. CDR3 size: 15 residues. V was pared by 2 bases and J by 1 base, with 3 bases of the junction left unmatched. The germline CDR1 and CDR2 sequences are KGHSH and LQKENI. In DNA form, the CDR3 reads TGTGCCAGCTCACCAGTTAGCGGGGGATCCTACGAGCAGTACTTC. It encodes CASSPVSGGSYEQYF. Full variable domain (outside the CDR3, taken from reference TRBV18 and TRBJ2-7): NAGVMQNPRHLVRRRGQEARLRCSPMKGHSHVYWYRQLPEEGLKFMVYLQKENIIDESGMPKERFSAEFPKEGPSILRIQQVVRGDSAAYFCASSPVSGGSYEQYFGPGTRLTVT.

This rearrangement joins TRBV3-1 (or the pseudogene TRBV3-2) to TRBJ2-2, with 7 bases matching TRBD1. Unmatched junction bases numbered 4, after V lost 3 bases and J lost 3 bases. The CDR3 contains 15 residues. In germline, CDR1 is LGHDT, CDR2 YNNKEL (reference sequence). CDR3 region: CASSQWDSDTGELFF. The CDR3 DNA follows: TGTGCCAGCAGCCAGTGGGACAGTGACACCGGGGAGCTGTTTTTT.

The DNA of the CDR3 is TGCGCCAGCAGCCCCGGAGGGGGCGGGGGGCTTTACAATGAGCAGTTCTTC. Residues: CASSPGGGGGLYNEQFF. The rearrangement uses TRBV10-1 and TRBJ2-1, with TRBD2 as a possible D gene (8 bases). Germline V lookup: CDR1 WNHNN, CDR2 SYGVQD (reference sequence). The V gene lost 6 bases and the J gene lost 4 bases, with 22 bases spanning the gap. There are 17 residues in the CDR3.

The CDR3 DNA follows: TGTGCCAGCAGCTTTGGACAGGGGTCCTCGAACACTGAAGCTTTCTTT. Translated, it gives CASSFGQGSSNTEAFF. V usage is TRBV7-2 and J usage is TRBJ1-1; 9 bases match TRBD1. J gave up 1 base and V 3 bases, and 6 bases lay outside the gene matches. The germline CDR1 and CDR2 sequences are SGHTA and FQGNSA. The CDR3 loop spans 16 amino acids.

V usage is TRBV2 and J usage is TRBJ2-4; D possibly corresponds to TRBD2 (5 bases). V gave up 3 bases and J gave up 0 bases, with 12 bases separating them. This CDR3 has 16 amino acids. Germline-derived CDR1 and CDR2 are SNHLY and FYNNEI. CDR3 nucleotides: TGTGCCAGCAGTGAGGACTTCCGTCTAGCCAAAAACATTCAGTACTTC. It is translated as CASSEDFRLAKNIQYF.